This note documents a single TCR beta chain sequence. Original processing notes: ImmunoSEQ output lacked quality scores and full-length reads, limiting matched filtering. Sequenced by immunoSEQ multiplex PCR; TCRdb stores in-frame clones only, minus some. V and J calls and clone size are as listed in that table; D and trimming were resolved from the DNA. This table has 2 million to 2.5 million clones, about 94% appearing once. Trimming cost V 6 bases and J 7 bases, with 16 bases left between them. Germline V lookup: CDR1 MNHEY, CDR2 SVGAGI. This CDR3 comprises 13 residues. This sample was included in a study of shared clonotypes between healthy human individuals.

The sequence was collected from a young man in good health. The sequencing input was naive CD4+ T cells sorted from blood. Subset: CD45RA+ positively selected. J is TRBJ2-7 and V is TRBV6-5; D remains ambiguous. CDR3 in amino acids: CASRLLQTQEQYF. CDR3 bases: TGTGCCAGCAGGCTTTTACAGACTCAGGAGCAGTACTTC.